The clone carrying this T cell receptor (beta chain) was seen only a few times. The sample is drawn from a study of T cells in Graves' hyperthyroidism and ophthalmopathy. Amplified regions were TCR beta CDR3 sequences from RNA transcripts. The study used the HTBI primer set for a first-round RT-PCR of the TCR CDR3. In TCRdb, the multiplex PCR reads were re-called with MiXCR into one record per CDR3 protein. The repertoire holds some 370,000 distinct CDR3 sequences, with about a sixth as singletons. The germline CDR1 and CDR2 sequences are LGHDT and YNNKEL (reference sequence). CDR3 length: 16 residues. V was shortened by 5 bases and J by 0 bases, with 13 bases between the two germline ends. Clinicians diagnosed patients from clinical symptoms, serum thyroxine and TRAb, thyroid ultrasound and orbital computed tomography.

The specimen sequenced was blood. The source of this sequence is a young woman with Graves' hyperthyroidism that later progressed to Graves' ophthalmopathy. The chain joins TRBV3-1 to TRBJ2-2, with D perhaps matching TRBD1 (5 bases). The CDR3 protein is CASSEQVLANTGELFF. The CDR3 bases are TGTGCCAGCAGCGAACAGGTTCTCGCGAACACCGGGGAGCTGTTTTTT.